The next 23 T cell receptor beta chains were all read from a single sample in a study of tissue T cells after allogeneic stem cell transplantation. Repertoires were generated with immunoSEQ multiplex PCR, while TCRdb's copy carries only in-frame clones and drops some. The table shows 6,500 to 8,000 clones, with about 50% occurring only once. The time point is: mouse harvest day 7 after allogeneic transplant. Each mouse received 10^7 T-cell-depleted marrow cells plus 10^6 splenic CD5+ T cells by tail vein. Material: gut tissue. Receptor source: a female BALB/c mouse given C57BL/6 T cells with graft-versus-host disease after an allogeneic hematopoietic cell transplant.

The sample holds a few counts of this clone. The gene names here belong to mouse. The sequenced fragment ends 1 residue before the CDR3 boundary, so the rest is inferred from the germline J gene. The chain employs TRBV1 and TRBJ2-7; no definite D call. V gave up 3 bases and J gave up 7 bases, with 13 bases separating them. Germline CDR1 NSQYPW, CDR2 LRSPGD (reference sequence). The CDR3 sequence is 13 residues long. The part of the CDR3 DNA that was read is TGCACCTGCAGTGCCCGACAACTTGAAGAACAGTAC. Amino acid sequence: CTCSARQLEEQY. The whole CDR3 protein reads CTCSARQLEEQYF. Together with reference TRBV1 and TRBJ2-7, the CDR3 gives the full variable domain: VTLLEQNPRWRLVPRGQAVNLRCILKNSQYPWMSWYQQDLQKQLQWLFTLRSPGDKEVKSLPGADYLATRVTDTELRLQVANMSQGRTLYCTCSARQLEEQYFGPGTRLTVL.

Note on this clone: Mouse germline and gene names are used. Read sequence stops 1 residue before the CDR3 end, and the germline J gene provides the missing end. The chain has TRBV26 and TRBJ1-2; a weak D match, TRBD1 (6 bases). The CDR3 has 14 amino acids. V was trimmed by 2 bases and J by 4 bases, leaving 11 bases between them. Germline V gives CDR1 KGHPV, CDR2 FQNQEV (reference sequence). CDR3 DNA (partial): TGTGCCAGCAGTCTGACCAGGGGCGGCTCCGACTACACC. Amino acids: CASSLTRGGSDYT. The whole CDR3 sequence reads CASSLTRGGSDYTF.

Note on this clone: Mouse names are used for the genes. This CDR3 is CASSLVDWGSSAETLYF. CDR3 bases read: TGTGCCAGCAGTCTGGTGGACTGGGGGTCTAGTGCAGAAACGCTGTAT. The chain is built from TRBV26 and TRBJ2-3; 10 nucleotides align to TRBD2. The read terminates 1 residue before the CDR3 end, so the remaining end is supplied by the germline J gene. CDR3 length equals 17 residues. Trimming cost V 2 bases and J 0 bases; bases outside gene matches: 5. Germline values: CDR1 KGHPV, CDR2 FQNQEV (reference sequence).

This clone turned up a few times. These gene names are mouse names. The read falls 1 residue short of the CDR3 end, and the missing part is taken from the germline J gene. The V gene is TRBV13-1, the J gene TRBJ2-7; no clear D gene. In germline, CDR1 is NSHNY, CDR2 SYGAGN. V lost 0 bases to trimming and J lost 6 bases, with 4 bases between them. This CDR3 region has 11 residues. This CDR3 reads CASSDAFEQYF. Partial CDR3 DNA: TGTGCCAGCAGTGATGCTTTTGAACAGTAC.

Comments on this clone: Genes and germline are mouse. The read ends 1 residue shy of where the CDR3 ends; the end is completed using the germline J gene. Within the sample, other DNA sequences also encode this same CDR3. The gene calls are TRBV19 and TRBJ2-2; D call uncertain. This CDR3 spans 14 amino acids. In germline, CDR1 is FNHDT, CDR2 SITEND (reference sequence). V lost 4 bases to trimming and J lost 4 bases, with 11 bases between them. The DNA read from the CDR3 is TGTGCCAGCAGTGCCCGGTTGGGCACCGGGCAGCTCTAC. It specifies CASSARLGTGQLY. The complete CDR3 protein is CASSARLGTGQLYF.

This clone was picked up a small number of times. The genes are named according to mouse. The read falls 1 residue short of the CDR3 end, and the missing part is taken from the germline J gene. The V gene is TRBV3, the J gene TRBJ2-5; weak D call: TRBD2 (7 bases). Per germline, CDR1 SNHLY and CDR2 FYNGKV (reference sequence). With 1 base removed from V and 6 bases from J, the gap between germline ends came to 11 bases. There are 14 residues in the CDR3. CDR3 DNA, as far as it was read: TGTGCCAGCAGCTTAGAGGGGGGGAGGGACACCCAGTAC. Its translation: CASSLEGGRDTQY. The full CDR3 protein reads CASSLEGGRDTQYF.

This clone occurred a few times. Here the gene names and germline are mouse. Read data end 1 residue before the CDR3 end; the end is taken from the germline J gene. This chain links TRBV26 with TRBJ2-3; D is possibly TRBD1 (6 bases). CDR1 and CDR2 from the germline V gene are KGHPV and FQNQEV (reference sequence). The CDR3 runs 14 residues. V was pared by 6 bases and J by 0 bases, with 10 bases between. The DNA read from the CDR3 is TGTGCCAGCAGCACAGGGTCTAGTGCAGAAACGCTGTAT. As protein: CASSTGSSAETLY. The CDR3 as a whole reads CASSTGSSAETLYF.

This clone has just a few counts. The gene symbols are mouse symbols. CDR3 DNA (partial): TGTGCCAGCAGCTTACGGGTCTCCTATGAACAGTAC. Protein product: CASSLRVSYEQY. The CDR3 reads in full as CASSLRVSYEQYF. This rearrangement joins TRBV3 to TRBJ2-7, with no clear D. With the read ending 1 residue before the CDR3 end, the germline J gene is used to fill in that end. The V gene's germline CDR1 is SNHLY and CDR2 FYNGKV (reference sequence). This CDR3 is built from 13 residues. V lost 2 bases to trimming and J lost 0 bases, with 5 bases between them.

This clone is medium-sized within its sample. Gene names refer to mouse genes. The CDR3 extends 1 residue past the end of the read, so its final part is completed from the germline J gene. V and J are TRBV15 and TRBJ2-3; D ambiguous. CDR3 size: 12 residues. V lost 1 base, J lost 1 base, and 0 bases lay in between. The V gene's germline CDR1 is SGHND and CDR2 FRSKSL. The CDR3 sequence is CASSLGAETLYF. The part of the CDR3 DNA that was read is TGTGCCAGCAGTTTAGGTGCAGAAACGCTGTAT.

Worth noting for this clone: Germline and genes here are mouse. The CDR3 end falls 1 residue outside the read, so it is completed with the germline J gene. V and J are TRBV16 and TRBJ1-4, with 8 bases that match TRBD1. The V gene's germline CDR1 is SGHSA and CDR2 FRNQAP. This CDR3 region has 15 residues. Trimming removed 3 bases from V and 3 bases from J; junction bases left unmatched: 3. CDR3 bases read: TGTGCAAGCAGCTTCACAGGGGGTCCCAACGAAAGATTATTT. This codes for CASSFTGGPNERLF. The complete CDR3 protein is CASSFTGGPNERLFF.

Note on this clone: Gene names denote mouse genes. The read ends 1 residue before the CDR3 terminus; that terminus is restored from the germline J gene. V and J are TRBV26 and TRBJ1-4; D gene unclear. Trimming removed 2 bases at V and 1 base at J, with 8 bases between. The CDR3 contains 15 residues. Germline V gene sequence: CDR1 KGHPV, CDR2 FQNQEV (reference sequence). CDR3 loop: CASSLGGYSNERLFF. The CDR3 bases that were read are TGTGCCAGCAGTCTGGGCGGCTATTCCAACGAAAGATTATTT.

About this clone: The genes and germline here are from mouse. The read comes to an end 1 residue before the CDR3 does, leaving the germline J gene to fill in the end. The V call is TRBV26, the J call TRBJ1-3, with D unresolved. V dropped 4 bases and J dropped 0 bases, with 10 bases sitting between them. This CDR3 is built from 15 residues. From germline, CDR1 is KGHPV and CDR2 FQNQEV (reference sequence). The DNA read from the CDR3 is TGTGCCAGCAGTCCGAGGGAAAATTCTGGAAATACGCTCTAT. Translated, it gives CASSPRENSGNTLY. The complete CDR3 sequence is CASSPRENSGNTLYF.

In the case of this clone: All gene names here are mouse names. Read data end 1 residue before the CDR3 end; the end is taken from the germline J gene. The chain has TRBV26 and TRBJ2-4; no firm D call. This CDR3 has 11 amino acids. Germline V lookup: CDR1 KGHPV, CDR2 FQNQEV (reference sequence). V was clipped by 3 bases and J by 2 bases, with 0 bases between them. The part of the CDR3 DNA that was read is TGTGCCAGCAGTCTTCAAAACACCTTGTAC. As protein: CASSLQNTLY. The CDR3, in full, reads CASSLQNTLYF.

Of note for this clone: Gene names and germline refer to mouse. The CDR3 end lies 1 residue beyond the end of the read and is filled in from the germline J gene. The chain couples TRBV19 to TRBJ1-1; no clear D gene. The V end lost 4 bases, the J end lost 5 bases, and 6 bases lay between the germline ends. Germline values: CDR1 FNHDT, CDR2 SITEND (reference sequence). The CDR3 contains 11 residues. CDR3 DNA, as far as it was read: TGTGCCAGCAGTTCGGGGACAGAAGTCTTC. Translating it yields CASSSGTEVF. The full CDR3 is CASSSGTEVFF.

Of note for this clone: The gene names here belong to mouse. The read comes to an end 1 residue before the CDR3 does, leaving the germline J gene to fill in the end. V usage is TRBV26 and J usage is TRBJ1-1; tentatively, D is TRBD1 (6 bases). The V end was cut by 4 bases, the J end by 0 bases, with 6 bases between. Germline assignment: CDR1 KGHPV and CDR2 FQNQEV (reference sequence). The CDR3 runs to 13 residues. This CDR3 is CASSQGANTEVFF. Partial CDR3 DNA: TGTGCCAGCAGTCAGGGGGCAAACACAGAAGTCTTC.

Note on this clone: The genes are named according to mouse. The CDR3 is cut off 1 residue early in the read; its end comes from the germline J gene. The same CDR3 arises from other DNA sequences in this sample as well. The chain employs TRBV3 and TRBJ2-5; 8 positions agree with TRBD1. Germline CDR1 and CDR2: SNHLY and FYNGKV (reference sequence). V lost 1 base and J lost 6; bases outside the gene matches: 3. The CDR3 runs to 14 residues. CDR3 bases read: TGTGCCAGCAGCTTAGACCGGGACAGGGACACCCAGTAC. Its translation is CASSLDRDRDTQY. The full CDR3 protein is CASSLDRDRDTQYF.

This clone was counted between two and nine times. Mouse germline and gene names are used. Coverage ceases 1 residue before the CDR3 finishes, and the germline J gene fills in the end. The rearrangement links TRBV14 to TRBJ2-7, with D perhaps matching TRBD1 (6 bases). Trimming pared 2 bases from V and 6 bases from J, leaving 9 bases between. The CDR3 has 12 amino acids. CDR1 and CDR2 from the germline V gene are SGHDT and FRDEAV. CDR3 DNA, as far as it was read: TGTGCCAGCAGTTTTGCAGGGGTTGAACAGTAC. It translates to CASSFAGVEQY. The complete CDR3 sequence is CASSFAGVEQYF.

In its sample, this clone was seen a few times. Gene and germline names: mouse. The read is 1 residue too short to cover the CDR3 end, so that end is filled in from the germline J gene. V gene TRBV2 combines with J gene TRBJ2-7, with D possibly being TRBD1 (6 bases). V lost 0 bases to trimming and J lost 3 bases, with 9 bases between them. The length of the CDR3 is 14 residues. Per germline, CDR1 LGHNA and CDR2 YSYQKL. The part of the CDR3 DNA that was read is TGTGCCAGCAGCCAAGATCCGGACAGCTATGAACAGTAC. Amino acid sequence: CASSQDPDSYEQY. The full CDR3 protein reads CASSQDPDSYEQYF.

Notes on this clone: Gene labels here are mouse ones. The read gets to within 1 residue of the CDR3 end, and the germline J gene fills in the rest. This chain uses TRBV23 with TRBJ1-1. The CDR3 runs 12 residues. Germline CDR1 and CDR2: KGHTA and FQNQQP. Incomplete CDR3 DNA: TGCTCCAGCAGTCAACTCAACACAGAAGTCTTC. Translation: CSSSQLNTEVF. In full, the CDR3 reads CSSSQLNTEVFF.

About this clone: Any gene name here is a mouse gene name. The read ends 1 residue before the CDR3 terminus; that terminus is restored from the germline J gene. The V and J genes are TRBV15 and TRBJ2-3; D may be TRBD2 (7 bases). Trimming left V 2 bases short and J 1 base short, with 13 bases between. The germline gives CDR1 SGHND, CDR2 FRSKSL. The CDR3 has 16 residues. The chain's CDR3 is CASSLSGGAGAETLYF. Partial CDR3 DNA: TGTGCCAGCAGTTTATCGGGGGGCGCGGGTGCAGAAACGCTGTAT.

Comments on this clone: Genes and germline come from the mouse. Sequencing ends 1 residue short of the CDR3 end; the germline J gene provides the rest. V and J are TRBV23 and TRBJ2-4; TRBD2 was called by the table and not checked on the DNA. There are 14 residues in the CDR3. Germline V lookup: CDR1 KGHTA, CDR2 FQNQQP. CDR3 DNA (partial): TGCTCCAGCAGTCAATCGTGGAGTCAAAACACCTTGTAC. Protein sequence: CSSSQSWSQNTLY. The entire CDR3 sequence reads CSSSQSWSQNTLYF.

This clone was seen more than once but under ten times. The listed genes are named as in mouse. Partial CDR3 DNA: TGTGCCAGCAGTCGACTGGGGGTCTCCTATGAACAGTAC. This sequence encodes CASSRLGVSYEQY. The CDR3, in full, reads CASSRLGVSYEQYF. The chain carries TRBV26 and TRBJ2-7; TRBD2 matches 9 bases. The observed sequence ends 1 residue before the CDR3 terminus, with the missing tail filled in from the germline J gene. J lost 0 bases, V lost 4 bases, and 1 base had no gene match. The CDR3 is 14 residues long. Per germline, CDR1 KGHPV and CDR2 FQNQEV (reference sequence).

Notes on this clone: Gene names are mouse gene names. The read ends 1 residue before the CDR3 terminus; that terminus is restored from the germline J gene. V gene TRBV3 combines with J gene TRBJ2-1; the D gene is possibly TRBD2 (6 bases). Between the trimmed V and J ends, which lost 2 bases and 3 bases, there was a span of 8 bases. CDR1 and CDR2 from the germline V gene are SNHLY and FYNGKV (reference sequence). This CDR3 region has 14 residues. CDR3 sequence: CASSLIGGYAEQFF. Partial CDR3 DNA: TGTGCCAGCAGCTTAATTGGGGGCTATGCTGAGCAGTTC.